These 27 T cell receptor beta chains came from one sample sequenced in a study of T cell responses to AZD1222 COVID-19 vaccine. Using immunoSEQ multiplex PCR, the repertoire was profiled, and TCRdb retains in-frame clones only, with some absent. The repertoire holds some 150,000 clones, with 91% as singletons. The sample consisted of peripheral blood, taken on day 0 of AZD1222 vaccination. These receptors originate from an adult in good health.

V usage is TRBV11-2 and J usage is TRBJ2-7; D gene ambiguous. The V gene lost 1 base and the J gene lost 3 bases, with 10 bases spanning the gap. Germline V CDR1 and CDR2: SGHAT, FQNNGV. The CDR3 sequence is 14 residues long. In DNA form, the CDR3 reads TGTGCCAGCAGCTTAGGATATCAGGTCTACGAGCAGTACTTC. Encoded protein: CASSLGYQVYEQYF.

This chain uses TRBV29-1 with TRBJ2-7, with 11 nucleotides matching TRBD2. The junction had 15 bases not matched to a gene; V was cut back by 8 bases and J by 3 bases. The CDR3 sequence is 16 residues long. Germline V gene data show CDR1 as SQVTM and CDR2 as ANQGSEA. CDR3 DNA: TGCAGCATTTTACTAGCGGGAGAAGTGGGGCGCTACGAGCAGTACTTC. Amino acids: CSILLAGEVGRYEQYF.

This chain connects TRBV24-1 to TRBJ2-1; 12 bases line up with TRBD2. The CDR3 is 18 residues long. The trim removed 2 bases at V and 6 bases at J, leaving 10 bases unmatched. From germline, CDR1 is KGHDR and CDR2 SFDVKD. The CDR3 region is CATSDSWTSGKYINEQFF. As DNA, the CDR3 is TGTGCCACCAGTGATTCTTGGACTAGCGGGAAATACATCAATGAGCAGTTCTTC.

The CDR3 here is CALSGQAAGYGYTF. DNA of the CDR3: TGTGCCCTCTCCGGACAGGCGGCAGGGTATGGCTACACCTTC. J is TRBJ1-2 and V is TRBV28; 7 positions match TRBD1. The trim removed 11 bases at V and 5 bases at J, leaving 14 bases unmatched. CDR1 and CDR2 (germline): MDHEN, SYDVKM. CDR3 length: 14 residues.

V is TRBV19 and J is TRBJ2-7; perhaps D is TRBD1 or TRBD2 (6 bases each). The germline V gene encodes CDR1 LNHDA and CDR2 SQIVND (reference sequence). This CDR3 has 17 residues. V gave up 3 bases and J gave up 5 bases, with 23 bases separating them. The CDR3 sequence is CASSIGRGTQSPDEQYF. CDR3 in DNA: TGTGCCAGTAGTATTGGAAGGGGGACTCAATCTCCTGACGAGCAGTACTTC.

The V and J genes are TRBV7-6 and TRBJ2-7; a possible D gene is TRBD2 (5 bases). V dropped 2 bases and J dropped 4 bases, with 15 bases sitting between them. The CDR3 runs to 15 residues. Germline V lookup: CDR1 SGHVS, CDR2 FNYEAQ. The CDR3: CASSLWAGPGYEQYF. For the CDR3, the DNA is TGTGCCAGCAGCTTATGGGCAGGACCGGGGTACGAGCAGTACTTC.

V and J are TRBV20-1 and TRBJ1-2, with D maybe TRBD1 (5 bases). The CDR3 runs 9 residues. The germline CDR1 and CDR2 sequences are DFQATT and SNEGSKA (reference sequence). This chain's CDR3 is CRWGTGYTF. Written as DNA, the CDR3 is TGCCGGTGGGGGACTGGCTACACCTTC.

This chain links TRBV27 with TRBJ2-7, with TRBD1 identical over 7 bases. The ends lost 5 bases at V and 7 bases at J; junction bases unmatched: 8. The CDR3 is made up of 13 amino acids. Germline CDR1 reads MNHEY; CDR2 reads SMNVEV (reference sequence). For the CDR3, the DNA is TGTGCCAGCAGTACGATGACAGGGCGGGAGCAGTACTTC. Translation: CASSTMTGREQYF.

The chain is built from TRBV27 and TRBJ2-4; the match to TRBD1 covers 10 bases. This CDR3 spans 16 amino acids. The V gene's germline CDR1 is MNHEY and CDR2 SMNVEV (reference sequence). V lost 6 bases to trimming and J lost 0 bases; unmatched junction nucleotides: 5. The CDR3 region has the DNA TGTGCCAGCAGCCACGACAGGGGGCTAGCCAAAAACATTCAGTACTTC. It yields the protein CASSHDRGLAKNIQYF.

The rearrangement uses TRBV24-1 and TRBJ1-1; maybe TRBD1 (6 bases). V dropped 5 bases and J dropped 5 bases, with 14 bases sitting between them. Per germline, CDR1 KGHDR and CDR2 SFDVKD. The CDR3 is 14 residues long. Here the CDR3 DNA reads TGTGCCACCAGTGCAAAACGACAGGCGACTGAAGCTTTCTTT. Translation gives CATSAKRQATEAFF.

The DNA of the CDR3 is TGTGCCAGCAGCTTGGACACTTTGCTAGCGGGAGAATACGAGCAGTACTTC. Protein: CASSLDTLLAGEYEQYF. The chain is built from TRBV5-4 and TRBJ2-7; TRBD2 aligns across 10 bases. CDR3 length: 17 amino acids. V was pared by 0 bases and J by 4 bases, with 10 bases of the junction left unmatched. Germline lookup yields CDR1 SGHNT and CDR2 YYREEE (reference sequence). Full variable domain (remainder filled in from reference TRBV5-4 and TRBJ2-7): ETGVTQSPTHLIKTRGQQVTLRCSSQSGHNTVSWYQQALGQGPQFIFQYYREEENGRGNFPPRFSGLQFPNYSSELNVNALELDDSALYLCASSLDTLLAGEYEQYFGPGTRLTVT.

This clone was found once. The rearrangement uses TRBV9 and TRBJ2-3; D gene ambiguous. Germline loops: CDR1 SGDLS, CDR2 YYNGEE. V lost 0 bases, J lost 2 bases, and 10 bases lay in between. The CDR3 totals 15 residues. CDR3 sequence reads: CASSVDRWDTDTQYF. CDR3 sequence (DNA): TGTGCCAGCAGCGTAGATCGATGGGACACAGATACGCAGTATTTT.

The chain joins TRBV13 to TRBJ2-1; D is perhaps TRBD2 (6 bases). Trimming pared 3 bases from V and 9 bases from J, leaving 12 bases between. Germline V gene sequence: CDR1 PRHDT, CDR2 FYEKMQ (reference sequence). There are 13 residues in the CDR3. CDR3 region: CASSFAEGAEQFF. The CDR3 nucleotides are TGTGCCAGCAGCTTCGCGGAGGGAGCTGAGCAGTTCTTC.

The chain combines TRBV7-9 with TRBJ2-3, with TRBD2 matching 11 bases. Germline CDR1 SEHNR, CDR2 FQNEAQ (reference sequence). The J segment lost 4 bases and the V segment lost 3 bases, leaving 9 bases of the junction unmatched. This CDR3 comprises 17 residues. CDR3 in amino acids: CASSLSLAGGEADTQYF. CDR3 sequence (DNA): TGTGCCAGCAGCTTGTCCCTAGCGGGAGGCGAGGCAGATACGCAGTATTTT.

V gene TRBV10-3 combines with J gene TRBJ2-7, with TRBD2 identical over 7 bases. CDR1 and CDR2 (germline): ENHRY, SYGVKD. V was clipped by 6 bases and J by 1 base; unmatched bases: 6. This CDR3 is built from 14 residues. For the CDR3, the DNA is TGTGCCATCAGGAGGGGAGGGTCTTCCTACGAGCAGTACTTC. Protein sequence: CAIRRGGSSYEQYF.

The gene calls are TRBV5-6 and TRBJ2-7, with a possible D match to TRBD1 (6 bases). The V end was cut by 3 bases, the J end by 5 bases, with 9 bases between. Germline values: CDR1 SGHDT, CDR2 YYEEEE. This CDR3 is 12 amino acids long. CDR3 in DNA: TGTGCCAGCAGCTCTACAGGGAACGAGCAGTACTTC. This codes for CASSSTGNEQYF.

The chain couples TRBV28 to TRBJ2-4; D gene uncertain. The CDR3 has 13 amino acids. With 6 bases removed from V and 1 base from J, the gap between germline ends came to 7 bases. The germline V gene encodes CDR1 MDHEN and CDR2 SYDVKM. DNA of the CDR3: TGTGCCAGCAGCCCTTACGCCAAAAACATTCAGTACTTC. The encoded protein is CASSPYAKNIQYF.

This clone was seen once. The V call is TRBV6-5, the J call TRBJ1-5; D perhaps matches TRBD1 (5 bases). CDR1 is MNHEY and CDR2 is SVGAGI in the germline V gene. With 0 bases removed from V and 6 bases from J, the gap between germline ends came to 9 bases. The CDR3 spans 14 residues. The CDR3 region has the DNA TGTGCCAGCAGTTACTCGTTAGGGGTTCAGCCCCAGCATTTT. It encodes CASSYSLGVQPQHF.

As to this clone: One end of the junction varies from germline; a read error may be responsible. The chain is built from TRBV5-3 and TRBJ2-1; the D is unclear. TRBV5-3 is designated an ORF whose function remains uncertain. The CDR3 covers 11 residues. CDR3 nucleotides: TGTGCCAGAAGTTTGGGGTCCGAGCAGTTCTTC. Translating it yields CARSLGSEQFF.

The genes are TRBV7-2 and TRBJ2-7, with D maybe TRBD2 (5 bases). V lost 5 bases, J lost 6 bases, and 20 bases lay in between. The length of the CDR3 is 15 residues. The germline V gene encodes CDR1 SGHTA and CDR2 FQGNSA. CDR3 region: CASSAGMEVTVEQYF. The CDR3 nucleotides are TGTGCCAGCAGCGCCGGGATGGAGGTGACGGTCGAGCAGTACTTC.

This clone appeared once. This sequence joins TRBV28 and TRBJ1-1, with D perhaps TRBD1 (6 bases). Per the germline V gene, CDR1 is MDHEN and CDR2 is SYDVKM. This CDR3 region has 15 residues. The V end was cut by 6 bases, the J end by 0 bases, with 14 bases between. The CDR3 DNA is TGTGCCAGCAGGGGCGGAGACAGGTTGAACACTGAAGCTTTCTTT. Encoded protein: CASRGGDRLNTEAFF.

In regard to this clone: The same CDR3 is also encoded by other DNA sequences in this sample. The chain has TRBV28 and TRBJ1-5, with TRBD1 as a possible D gene (6 bases). Germline CDR1 and CDR2: MDHEN and SYDVKM. V lost 2 bases, J lost 3 bases, and 8 bases lay in between. This CDR3 has 14 amino acids. CDR3 nucleotide sequence: TGTGCCAGCAGTTTAGGGACACTCAATCAGCCCCAGCATTTT. Translation gives CASSLGTLNQPQHF.

The gene calls are TRBV9 and TRBJ1-1, with unresolved D. The CDR3 runs to 15 residues. Germline CDR1 SGDLS, CDR2 YYNGEE. With 1 base removed from V and 2 bases from J, the gap between germline ends came to 12 bases. CDR3 sequence: CASSVRWRDNTEAFF. CDR3 DNA: TGTGCCAGCAGCGTAAGGTGGAGAGATAACACTGAAGCTTTCTTT.

This rearrangement joins TRBV7-9 to TRBJ2-7; 7 nucleotides agree with TRBD2. CDR3 length: 14 residues. The ends lost 3 bases at V and 5 bases at J; junction bases unmatched: 7. Germline values: CDR1 SEHNR, CDR2 FQNEAQ (reference sequence). This chain's CDR3 is CASSFSGLVDEQYF. The CDR3 coding sequence is TGTGCCAGCAGCTTCAGCGGACTAGTCGACGAGCAGTACTTC. The complete variable domain, with remaining parts taken from reference TRBV7-9 and TRBJ2-7, reads DTGVSQNPRHKITKRGQNVTFRCDPISEHNRLYWYRQTLGQGPEFLTYFQNEAQLEKSRLLSDRFSAERPKGSFSTLEIQRTEQGDSAMYLCASSFSGLVDEQYFGPGTRLTVT.

V gene TRBV12-3 or TRBV12-4 combines with J gene TRBJ2-1; 7 bases align to TRBD1. The CDR3 contains 13 residues. Trimming cost V 6 bases and J 4 bases; bases outside gene matches: 3. CDR3: CASRRDSYNEQFF. The CDR3 DNA reads as TGTGCCAGCAGACGGGACAGTTACAATGAGCAGTTCTTC.

Written as DNA, the CDR3 is TGTGCCAGCAGCTTAAGACATAGCTCCTACAATGAGCAGTTCTTC. It specifies CASSLRHSSYNEQFF. This rearrangement joins TRBV7-2 to TRBJ2-1; the D is unclear. Germline V CDR1 and CDR2: SGHTA, FQGNSA. V was shortened by 2 bases and J by 0 bases, with 8 bases between the two germline ends. The CDR3 has 15 residues.

This clone was observed a single time. This sequence joins TRBV28 and TRBJ1-2; D possibly corresponds to TRBD1 (6 bases). Trimming removed 6 bases from V and 7 bases from J, with 18 bases in between. This CDR3 has 14 residues. Germline V CDR1 and CDR2: MDHEN, SYDVKM. CDR3 protein: CASRKPTGKRGYTF. The CDR3 region has the DNA TGTGCCAGCAGAAAACCTACAGGGAAGCGTGGCTACACCTTC.